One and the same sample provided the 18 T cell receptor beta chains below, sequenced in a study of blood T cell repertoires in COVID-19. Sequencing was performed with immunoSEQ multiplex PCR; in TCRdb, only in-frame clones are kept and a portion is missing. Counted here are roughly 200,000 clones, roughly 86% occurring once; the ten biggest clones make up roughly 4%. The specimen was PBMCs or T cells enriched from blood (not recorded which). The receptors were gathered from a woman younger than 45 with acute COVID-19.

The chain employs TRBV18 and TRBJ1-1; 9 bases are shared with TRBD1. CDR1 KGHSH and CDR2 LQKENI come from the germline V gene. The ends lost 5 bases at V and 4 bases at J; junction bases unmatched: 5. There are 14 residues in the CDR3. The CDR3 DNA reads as TGTGCCAGCTCAACAAGACAGGGGGTCACTGAAGCTTTCTTT. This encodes CASSTRQGVTEAFF. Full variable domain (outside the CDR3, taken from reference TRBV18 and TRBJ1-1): NAGVMQNPRHLVRRRGQEARLRCSPMKGHSHVYWYRQLPEEGLKFMVYLQKENIIDESGMPKERFSAEFPKEGPSILRIQQVVRGDSAAYFCASSTRQGVTEAFFGQGTRLTVV.

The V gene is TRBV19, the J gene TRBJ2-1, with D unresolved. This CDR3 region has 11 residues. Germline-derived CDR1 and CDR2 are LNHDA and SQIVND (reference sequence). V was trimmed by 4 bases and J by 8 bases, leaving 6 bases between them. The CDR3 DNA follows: TGTGCCAGTAGTACAGGATATGAGCAGTTCTTC. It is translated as CASSTGYEQFF.

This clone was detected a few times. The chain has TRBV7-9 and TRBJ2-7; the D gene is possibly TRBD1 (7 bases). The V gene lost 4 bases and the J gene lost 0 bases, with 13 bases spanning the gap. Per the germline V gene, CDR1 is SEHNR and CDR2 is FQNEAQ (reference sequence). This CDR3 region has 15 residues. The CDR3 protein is CASSWEDRSSYEQYF. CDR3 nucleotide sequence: TGTGCCAGCAGCTGGGAGGACAGGAGCTCCTACGAGCAGTACTTC.

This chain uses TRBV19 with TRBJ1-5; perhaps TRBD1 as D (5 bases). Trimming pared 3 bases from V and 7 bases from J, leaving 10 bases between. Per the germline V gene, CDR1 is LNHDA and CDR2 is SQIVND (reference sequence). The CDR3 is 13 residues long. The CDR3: CASSIQGRQPQHF. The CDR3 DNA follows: TGTGCCAGTAGTATCCAGGGTAGACAGCCCCAGCATTTT.

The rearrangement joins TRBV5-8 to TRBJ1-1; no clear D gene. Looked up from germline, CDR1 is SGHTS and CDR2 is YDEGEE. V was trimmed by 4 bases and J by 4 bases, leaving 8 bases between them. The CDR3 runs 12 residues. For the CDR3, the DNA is TGTGCCAGCAGCCCAATTGTCACTGAAGCTTTCTTT. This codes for CASSPIVTEAFF.

CDR3 bases: TGTGCCAGCAGCTTATTCGGGACAGGGGGAGATGACTATGGCTACACCTTC. Encoded protein: CASSLFGTGGDDYGYTF. The chain employs TRBV7-8 and TRBJ1-2, with TRBD1 identical over 11 bases. V lost 2 bases to trimming and J lost 3 bases; unmatched junction nucleotides: 8. Germline values: CDR1 SGHVS, CDR2 FQNEAQ. This CDR3 has 17 amino acids.

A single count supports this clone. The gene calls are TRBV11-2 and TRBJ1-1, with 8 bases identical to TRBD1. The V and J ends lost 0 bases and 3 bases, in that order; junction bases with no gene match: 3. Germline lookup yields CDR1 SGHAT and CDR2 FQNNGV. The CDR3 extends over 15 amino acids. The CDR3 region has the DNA TGTGCCAGCAGCTTAGATAACAGGGGGTACACTGAAGCTTTCTTT. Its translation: CASSLDNRGYTEAFF.

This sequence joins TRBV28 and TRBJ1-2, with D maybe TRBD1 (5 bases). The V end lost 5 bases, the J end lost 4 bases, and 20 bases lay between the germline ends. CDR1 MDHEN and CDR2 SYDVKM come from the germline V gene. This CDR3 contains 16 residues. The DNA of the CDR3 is TGTGCCAGCAGTGCCCCGACAGATCAGCAAAGCTATGGCTACACCTTC. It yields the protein CASSAPTDQQSYGYTF.

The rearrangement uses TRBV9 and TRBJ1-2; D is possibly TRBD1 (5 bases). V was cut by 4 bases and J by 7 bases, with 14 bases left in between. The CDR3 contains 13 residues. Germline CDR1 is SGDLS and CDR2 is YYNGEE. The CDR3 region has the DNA TGTGCCAGCAGCTCAGGGTTCTCGGGTGGCTACACCTTC. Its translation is CASSSGFSGGYTF.

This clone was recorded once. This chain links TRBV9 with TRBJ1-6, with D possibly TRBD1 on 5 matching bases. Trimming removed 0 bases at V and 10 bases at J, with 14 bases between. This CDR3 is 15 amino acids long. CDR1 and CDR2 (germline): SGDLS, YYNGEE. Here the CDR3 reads CASSVVGGAGSPLHF. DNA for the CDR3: TGTGCCAGCAGCGTAGTTGGTGGGGCAGGGTCACCCCTCCACTTT.

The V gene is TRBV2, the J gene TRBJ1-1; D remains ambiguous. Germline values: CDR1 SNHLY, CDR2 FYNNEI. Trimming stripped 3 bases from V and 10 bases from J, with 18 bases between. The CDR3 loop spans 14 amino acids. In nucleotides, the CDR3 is TGTGCCAGCAGTGATCCCCCCGGGTCTGAGGTAGCTTTCTTT. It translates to CASSDPPGSEVAFF.

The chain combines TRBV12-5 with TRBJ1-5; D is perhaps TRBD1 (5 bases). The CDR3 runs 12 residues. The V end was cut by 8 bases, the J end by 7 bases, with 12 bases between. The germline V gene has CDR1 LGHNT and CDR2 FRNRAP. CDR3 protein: CASTGGGQPQHF. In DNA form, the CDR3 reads TGTGCTAGTACCGGGGGTGGGCAGCCCCAGCATTTT.

DNA of the CDR3: TGTGCCAGCAGTTACGGTTCTACTTACAATGAGCAGTTCTTC. The encoded protein is CASSYGSTYNEQFF. J is TRBJ2-1 and V is TRBV6-5, with no clear D. The CDR3 runs to 14 residues. Per germline, CDR1 MNHEY and CDR2 SVGAGI. The V gene lost 2 bases and the J gene lost 4 bases, with 9 bases spanning the gap.

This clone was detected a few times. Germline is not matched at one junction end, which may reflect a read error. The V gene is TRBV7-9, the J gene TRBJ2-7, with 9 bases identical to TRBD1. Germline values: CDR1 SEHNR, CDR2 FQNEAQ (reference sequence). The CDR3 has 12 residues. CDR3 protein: CASSPEDRGVSF. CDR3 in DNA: TGTGCCAGCAGCCCCGAGGACAGGGGTGTAAGTTTC.

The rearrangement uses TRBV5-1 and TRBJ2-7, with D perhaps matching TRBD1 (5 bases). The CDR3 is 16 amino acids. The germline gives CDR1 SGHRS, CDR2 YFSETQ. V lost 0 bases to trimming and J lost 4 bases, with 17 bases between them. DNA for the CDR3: TGCGCCAGCAGCTTGGCCTCCGAAGGGGTTCATTACGAGCAGTACTTC. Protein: CASSLASEGVHYEQYF.

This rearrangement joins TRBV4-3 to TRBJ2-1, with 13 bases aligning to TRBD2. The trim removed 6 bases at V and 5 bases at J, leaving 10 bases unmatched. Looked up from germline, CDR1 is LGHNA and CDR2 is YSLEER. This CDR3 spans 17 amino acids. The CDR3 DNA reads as TGCGCCAGCAGACCCGGACTAGCGGGGGTCTATGACAATGAGCAGTTCTTC. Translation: CASRPGLAGVYDNEQFF.

The CDR3 reads CASSRDILTDTQYF. CDR3 nucleotide sequence: TGCGCCAGCAGCCGGGACATCCTAACAGATACGCAGTATTTT. The V gene is TRBV5-1, the J gene TRBJ2-3; tentative D call: TRBD1 (6 bases). Germline V gene lookup returns CDR1 SGHRS and CDR2 YFSETQ. V shed 4 bases and J shed 3 bases, with 12 bases lying between them. The CDR3 has 14 amino acids.

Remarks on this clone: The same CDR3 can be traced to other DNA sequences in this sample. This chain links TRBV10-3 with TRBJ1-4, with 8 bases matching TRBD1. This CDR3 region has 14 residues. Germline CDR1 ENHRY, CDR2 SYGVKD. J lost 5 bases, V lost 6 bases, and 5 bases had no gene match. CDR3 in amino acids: CAIRSGTGNEKLFF. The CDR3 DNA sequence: TGTGCCATCAGGTCCGGGACAGGAAATGAAAAACTGTTTTTT.